The 3 T cell receptor beta chains below come from one sample, sequenced in a study of cytomegalovirus exposure and HLA in healthy donors. The repertoire was sequenced with immunoSEQ multiplex PCR; TCRdb's copy has only in-frame clones and lacks some. The profile shows 150,000 to 180,000 clones, 86% of them singletons. Sequenced: PBMCs. These receptors were taken from a human donor in good health.

The rearrangement uses TRBV11-3 and TRBJ2-7; perhaps TRBD2 as D (6 bases). In germline, CDR1 is SGHNT, CDR2 YENEEA. The V and J ends lost 5 bases and 3 bases respectively, with 17 bases between them. The CDR3 has 15 residues. The CDR3 is CASSQFAGPSYEQYF. The DNA of the CDR3 is TGTGCCAGCAGCCAATTCGCGGGACCCAGCTACGAGCAGTACTTC.

The count of this clone is one. V and J are TRBV11-2 and TRBJ1-1; D is uncertain. The CDR3 covers 13 residues. Germline assignment: CDR1 SGHAT and CDR2 FQNNGV. With 5 bases removed from V and 2 bases from J, the gap between germline ends came to 9 bases. As DNA, the CDR3 is TGTGCCAGCAGCCCCTACCCCAACACTGAAGCTTTCTTT. This encodes CASSPYPNTEAFF.

The CDR3 loop reads CASTLAQMYNEQFF. The DNA for the CDR3 is TGCGCCAGCACATTGGCACAGATGTACAATGAGCAGTTCTTC. The V call is TRBV5-1, the J call TRBJ2-1; D ambiguous. The V end lost 6 bases, the J end lost 4 bases, and 14 bases lay between the germline ends. CDR1 SGHRS and CDR2 YFSETQ come from the germline V gene. The CDR3 consists of 14 residues.